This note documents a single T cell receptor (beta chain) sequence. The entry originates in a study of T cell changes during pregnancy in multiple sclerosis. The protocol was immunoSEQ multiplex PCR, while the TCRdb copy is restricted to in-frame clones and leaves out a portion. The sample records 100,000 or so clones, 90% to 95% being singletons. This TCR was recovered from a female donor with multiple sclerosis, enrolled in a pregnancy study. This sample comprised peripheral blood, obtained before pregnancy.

The CDR3 sequence is CASSLERGNNEQFF. In DNA form, the CDR3 reads TGTGCCAGCAGCTTAGAGCGGGGGAACAATGAGCAGTTCTTC. V usage is TRBV7-9 and J usage is TRBJ2-1; 8 positions match TRBD2. Losses at the gene ends were 1 base for V and 5 bases for J; bases not matched to a gene: 1. CDR3 length: 14 amino acids. The germline gives CDR1 SEHNR, CDR2 FQNEAQ (reference sequence).